This entry describes one T cell receptor (beta chain). This sample is part of a study of T-cell reconstitution after alpha-beta-depleted transplantation in children. As it was prepared, the TCRbeta library received unique molecular identifiers. TCRdb ran MiXCR on the PCR reads and lists one entry per CDR3 protein. The table records about 980,000 distinct CDR3 sequences, about 26% of them present only once. Trimming shortened V by 1 base and J by 7 bases, and 14 bases separated the two germline ends. Germline V gene data show CDR1 as SGHTA and CDR2 as FQGTGA. This CDR3 is 15 amino acids long. This TCR derives from a boy in the first two years of life who had a stem cell transplant for SCID, so the T cells may come from the graft donor. The chain carries TRBV7-3 and TRBJ2-1, with D possibly TRBD2 on 7 matching bases. Specimen: PBMCs, mostly from graft donor cells, collected 360 days after TCRalphabeta/CD19-depleted stem cell transplant. The CDR3 is CASSLIRGGGNEQFF. The CDR3 DNA follows: TGTGCCAGCAGCTTAATCCGGGGAGGGGGGAATGAGCAGTTCTTC.